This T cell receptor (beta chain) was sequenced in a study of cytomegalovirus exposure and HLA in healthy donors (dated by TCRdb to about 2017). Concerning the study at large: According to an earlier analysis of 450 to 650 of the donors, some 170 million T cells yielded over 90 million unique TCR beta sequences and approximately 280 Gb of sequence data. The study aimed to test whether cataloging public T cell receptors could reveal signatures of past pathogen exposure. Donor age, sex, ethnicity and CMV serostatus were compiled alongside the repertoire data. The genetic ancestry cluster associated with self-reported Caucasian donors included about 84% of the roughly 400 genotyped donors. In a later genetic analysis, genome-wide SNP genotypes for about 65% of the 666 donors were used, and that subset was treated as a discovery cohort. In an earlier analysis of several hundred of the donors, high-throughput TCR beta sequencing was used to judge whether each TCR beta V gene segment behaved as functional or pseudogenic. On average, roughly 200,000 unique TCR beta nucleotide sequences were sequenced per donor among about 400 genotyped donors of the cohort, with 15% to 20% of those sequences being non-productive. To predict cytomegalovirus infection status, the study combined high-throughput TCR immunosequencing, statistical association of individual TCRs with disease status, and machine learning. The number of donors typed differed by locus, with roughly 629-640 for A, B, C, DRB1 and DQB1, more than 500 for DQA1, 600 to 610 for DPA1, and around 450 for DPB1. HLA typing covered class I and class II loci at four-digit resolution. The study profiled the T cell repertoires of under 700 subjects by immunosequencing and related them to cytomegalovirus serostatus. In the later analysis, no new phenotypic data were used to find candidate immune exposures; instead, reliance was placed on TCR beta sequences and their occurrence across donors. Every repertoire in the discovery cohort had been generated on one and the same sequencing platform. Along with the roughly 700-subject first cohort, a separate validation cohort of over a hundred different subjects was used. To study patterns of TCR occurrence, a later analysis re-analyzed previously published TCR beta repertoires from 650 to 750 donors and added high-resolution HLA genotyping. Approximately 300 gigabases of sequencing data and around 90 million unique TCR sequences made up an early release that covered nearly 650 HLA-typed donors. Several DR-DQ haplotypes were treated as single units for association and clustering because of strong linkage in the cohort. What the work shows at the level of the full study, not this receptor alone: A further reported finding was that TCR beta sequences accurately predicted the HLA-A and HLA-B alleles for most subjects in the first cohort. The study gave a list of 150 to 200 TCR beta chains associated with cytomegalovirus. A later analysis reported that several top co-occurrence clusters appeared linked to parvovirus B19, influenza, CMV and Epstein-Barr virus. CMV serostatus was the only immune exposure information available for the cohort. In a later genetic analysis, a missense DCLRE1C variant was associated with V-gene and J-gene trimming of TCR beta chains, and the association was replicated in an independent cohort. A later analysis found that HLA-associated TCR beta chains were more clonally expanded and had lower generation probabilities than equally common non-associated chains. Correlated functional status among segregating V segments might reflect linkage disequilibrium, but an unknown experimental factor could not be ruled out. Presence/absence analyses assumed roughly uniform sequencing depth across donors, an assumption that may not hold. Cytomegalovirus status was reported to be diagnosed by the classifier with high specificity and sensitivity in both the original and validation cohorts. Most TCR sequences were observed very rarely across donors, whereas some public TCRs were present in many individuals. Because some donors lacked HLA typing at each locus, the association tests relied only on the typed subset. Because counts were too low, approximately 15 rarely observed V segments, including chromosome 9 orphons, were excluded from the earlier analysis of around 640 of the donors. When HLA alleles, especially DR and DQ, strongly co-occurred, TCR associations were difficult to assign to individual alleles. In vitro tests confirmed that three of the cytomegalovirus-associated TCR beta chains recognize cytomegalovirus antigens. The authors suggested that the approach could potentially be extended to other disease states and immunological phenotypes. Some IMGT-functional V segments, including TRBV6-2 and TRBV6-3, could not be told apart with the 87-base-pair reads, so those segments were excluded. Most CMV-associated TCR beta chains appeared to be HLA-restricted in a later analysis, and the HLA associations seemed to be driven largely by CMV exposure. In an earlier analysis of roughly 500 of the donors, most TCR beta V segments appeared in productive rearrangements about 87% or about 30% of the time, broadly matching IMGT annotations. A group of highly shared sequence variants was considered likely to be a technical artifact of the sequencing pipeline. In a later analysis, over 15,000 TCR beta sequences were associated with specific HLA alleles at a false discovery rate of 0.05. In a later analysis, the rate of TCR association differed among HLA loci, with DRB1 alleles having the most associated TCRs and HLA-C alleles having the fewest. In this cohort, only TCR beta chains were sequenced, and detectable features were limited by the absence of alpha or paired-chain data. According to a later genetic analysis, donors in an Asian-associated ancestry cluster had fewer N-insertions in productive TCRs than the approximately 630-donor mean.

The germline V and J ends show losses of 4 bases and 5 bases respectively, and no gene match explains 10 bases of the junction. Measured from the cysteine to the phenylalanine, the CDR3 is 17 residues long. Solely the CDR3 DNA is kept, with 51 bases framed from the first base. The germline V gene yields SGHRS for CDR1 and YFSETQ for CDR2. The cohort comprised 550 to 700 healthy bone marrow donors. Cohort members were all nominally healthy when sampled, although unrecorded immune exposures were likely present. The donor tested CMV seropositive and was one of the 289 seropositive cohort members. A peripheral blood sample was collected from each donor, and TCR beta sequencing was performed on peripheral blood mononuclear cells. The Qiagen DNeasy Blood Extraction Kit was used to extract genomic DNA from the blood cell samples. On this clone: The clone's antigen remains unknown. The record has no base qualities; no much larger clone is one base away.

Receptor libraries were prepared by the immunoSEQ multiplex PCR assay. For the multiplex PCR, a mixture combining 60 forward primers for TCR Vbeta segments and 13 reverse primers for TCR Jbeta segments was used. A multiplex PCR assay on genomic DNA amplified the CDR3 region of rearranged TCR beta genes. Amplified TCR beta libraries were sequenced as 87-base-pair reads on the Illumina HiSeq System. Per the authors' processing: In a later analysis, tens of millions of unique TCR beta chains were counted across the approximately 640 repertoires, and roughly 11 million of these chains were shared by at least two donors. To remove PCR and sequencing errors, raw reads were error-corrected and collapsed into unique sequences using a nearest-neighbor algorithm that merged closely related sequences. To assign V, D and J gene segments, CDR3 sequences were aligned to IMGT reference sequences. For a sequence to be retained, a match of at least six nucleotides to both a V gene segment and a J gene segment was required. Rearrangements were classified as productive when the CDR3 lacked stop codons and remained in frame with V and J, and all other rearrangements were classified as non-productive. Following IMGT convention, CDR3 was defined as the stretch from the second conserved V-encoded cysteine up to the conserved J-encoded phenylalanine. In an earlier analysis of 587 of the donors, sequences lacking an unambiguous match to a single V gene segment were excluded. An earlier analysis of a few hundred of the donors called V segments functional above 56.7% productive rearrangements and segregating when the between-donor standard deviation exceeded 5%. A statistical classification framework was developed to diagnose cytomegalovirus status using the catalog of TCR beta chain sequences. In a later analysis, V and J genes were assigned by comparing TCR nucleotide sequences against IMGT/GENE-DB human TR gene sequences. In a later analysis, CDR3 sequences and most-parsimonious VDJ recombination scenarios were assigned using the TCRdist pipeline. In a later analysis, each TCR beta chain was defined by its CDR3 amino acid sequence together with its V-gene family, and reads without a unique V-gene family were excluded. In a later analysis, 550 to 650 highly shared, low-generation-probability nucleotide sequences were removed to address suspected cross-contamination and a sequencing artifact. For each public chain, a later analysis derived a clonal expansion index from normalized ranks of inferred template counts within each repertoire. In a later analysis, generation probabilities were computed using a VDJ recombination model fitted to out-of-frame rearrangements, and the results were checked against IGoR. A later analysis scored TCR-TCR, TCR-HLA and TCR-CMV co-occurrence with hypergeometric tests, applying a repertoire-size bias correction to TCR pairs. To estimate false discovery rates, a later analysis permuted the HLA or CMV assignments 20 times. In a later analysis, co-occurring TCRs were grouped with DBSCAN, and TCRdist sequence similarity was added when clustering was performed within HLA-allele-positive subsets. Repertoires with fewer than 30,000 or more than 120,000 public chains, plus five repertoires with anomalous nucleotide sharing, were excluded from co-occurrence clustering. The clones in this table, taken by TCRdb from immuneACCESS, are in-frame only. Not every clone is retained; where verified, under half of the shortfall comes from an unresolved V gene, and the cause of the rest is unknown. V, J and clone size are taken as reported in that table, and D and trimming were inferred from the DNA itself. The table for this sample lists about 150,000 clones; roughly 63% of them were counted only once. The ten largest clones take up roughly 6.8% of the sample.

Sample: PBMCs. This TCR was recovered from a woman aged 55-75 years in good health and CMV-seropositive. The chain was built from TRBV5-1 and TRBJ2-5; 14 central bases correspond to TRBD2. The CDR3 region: CASSGGLAGEAQETQYF. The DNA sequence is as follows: TGCGCCAGCAGCGGGGGACTAGCGGGAGAGGCACAGGAGACCCAGTACTTC.